The present entry profiles one T cell receptor beta chain with its context. Its antigen is undetermined. PCR involved 60 Vbeta and 13 Jbeta primers. The assay was immunoSEQ multiplex PCR, and TCRdb's table has in-frame clones only and misses some. The sample data list under 130,000 clones. This sample stems from a study of cytomegalovirus exposure and HLA in healthy donors. Study observations and caveats: After further analysis at a later stage, 16,951 TCR beta sequences were associated with HLA alleles at 0.05 false discovery rate. A few chains tied to CMV proved CMV antigen-specific in vitro. Sequencing likely generated an artifact that appeared as a cluster of highly shared sequence variants. In an earlier analysis, in roughly 600 donors, most V segments appeared productive either ~87% or ~30% of the time.

The trim removed 2 bases at V and 5 bases at J, leaving 2 bases unmatched. The CDR3 sequence is 12 residues long. Germline V gene data show CDR1 as GTSNPN and CDR2 as SVGIG (reference sequence). This chain connects TRBV30 to TRBJ1-1; 7 bases map to TRBD1. Sequenced sample: PBMCs. The sequence was collected from a man aged 35-49 years in good health and CMV-seronegative. The CDR3 DNA reads as TGTGCCTGGAGTAGGGGGCGTACTGAAGCTTTCTTT. Amino acids: CAWSRGRTEAFF.